This entry is about one T cell receptor beta chain. CDR1 and CDR2 from the germline V gene are MNHEY and SVGAGI. The germline V and J ends were trimmed by 1 base and 5 bases, with 12 bases remaining between them. The length of the CDR3 is 15 residues. This entry belongs to a study of blood T cell repertoires in COVID-19. Study at large: Specimens from acute and convalescent COVID-19 originated in the United States, Italy and Spain. In each case, the material was cDNA or gDNA derived from T cells, B-cell-depleted T cells, or PBMCs.

Method: immunoSEQ multiplex PCR; TCRdb's copy keeps in-frame clones and lacks some. The sample consists of about 190,000 clones, nearly 90% of them appearing once. The chain carries TRBV6-5 and TRBJ2-1; tentative D call: TRBD1 (6 bases). The sample comprised peripheral blood. This TCR derives from a man in his fifties or sixties with acute or convalescent COVID-19. The CDR3 DNA reads as TGTGCCAGCAGTTACTTTCAGGGGACCGACAATGAGCAGTTCTTC. As protein: CASSYFQGTDNEQFF.